The TCR beta chain under discussion was sequenced for a study of blood T cells in healthy people across ages. A J-beta primer mix and a sample-barcoded 5' primer were used in a second PCR of about 7 to 12 cycles. Each TCR beta cDNA got a 12-nucleotide random molecular identifier. TCRdb reprocessed the 5' RACE reads via MiXCR and lists one record per CDR3 protein. The table records over a million distinct CDR3 sequences, 45% of them present only once. To note about this clonotype: At one end the junction does not follow the germline gene, possibly because of a read error.

The CDR3 is 14 amino acids. CDR1 is DFQATT, CDR2 SNEGSKA, per germline (reference sequence). Drawn from each donor were 7.5 to 10 milliliters of peripheral blood. The receptor was isolated from an older woman in good health. This chain connects TRBV20-1 to TRBJ2-1; unclear D gene. Sequencing input: blood. The CDR3 loop reads CSARDPASLGEQFF. The DNA of the CDR3 is TGCAGTGCTAGAGATCCGGCTTCTCTAGGTGAGCAGTTCTTT.